The entry that follows covers one T cell receptor beta chain sequence. Its antigen is not identified. Other DNA sequences in this sample translate to the same CDR3. This entry comes from a study of shared clonotypes between healthy human individuals. Everyone who donated was a Caucasian adult who lived in Nashville, Tennessee. In the CD4+ fraction, cells were divided into CD45RA+ naive and CD45RA-negative memory subsets. The germline V gene has CDR1 DFQATT and CDR2 SNEGSKA (reference sequence). The V end lost 3 bases, the J end lost 5 bases, and 8 bases lay between the germline ends. CDR3 length: 11 amino acids. Authors' data handling: As immunoSEQ supplied junction-only sequences (without quality scores), filtering differed. The repertoire was sequenced with immunoSEQ multiplex PCR; TCRdb's copy has only in-frame clones and lacks some. That table supplies the V and J calls and clone size; D and trimming were determined from the DNA. The table lists fewer than 1.8 million clones, about 98.5% of them singletons.

Study-level results: Among the subsets, naive ones generally showed larger estimated richness than memory ones.

The TCR was taken from a man under 40 in good health. The chain uses TRBV20-1 and TRBJ2-7; tentative D call: TRBD1 (5 bases). The specimen was naive CD4+ T cells sorted from blood. Subset specified: CD45RA+ positively selected. CDR3 coding DNA: TGCAGTGCTAGTGGCAGGGACGAGCAGTACTTC. Translated: CSASGRDEQYF.